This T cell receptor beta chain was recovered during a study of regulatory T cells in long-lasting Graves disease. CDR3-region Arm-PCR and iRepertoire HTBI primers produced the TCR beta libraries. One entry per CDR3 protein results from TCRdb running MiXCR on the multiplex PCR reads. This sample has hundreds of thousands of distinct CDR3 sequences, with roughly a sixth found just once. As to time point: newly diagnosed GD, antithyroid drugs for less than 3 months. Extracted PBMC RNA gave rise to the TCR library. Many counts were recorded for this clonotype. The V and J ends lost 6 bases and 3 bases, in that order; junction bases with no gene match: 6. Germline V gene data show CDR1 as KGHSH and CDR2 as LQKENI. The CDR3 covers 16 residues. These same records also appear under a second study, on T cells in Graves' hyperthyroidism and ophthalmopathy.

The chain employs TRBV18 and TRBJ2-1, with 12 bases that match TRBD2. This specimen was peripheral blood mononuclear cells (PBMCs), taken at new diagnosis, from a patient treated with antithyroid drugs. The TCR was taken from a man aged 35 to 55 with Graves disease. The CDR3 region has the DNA TGTGCCAGCTCCCGGACTAGCGGGAACCTCTACAATGAGCAGTTCTTC. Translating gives CASSRTSGNLYNEQFF.